This T cell receptor (beta chain) was captured in a study of cytomegalovirus exposure and HLA in healthy donors. The PCR had 60 Vbeta and 13 Jbeta primers. The repertoire was sequenced with immunoSEQ multiplex PCR; TCRdb's copy has only in-frame clones and lacks some. Of under 150,000 clones in the sample, under 70% were seen once. V lost 1 base and J 4 bases, leaving 5 bases between the germline ends. The germline CDR1 and CDR2 sequences are SGHAT and FQNNGV. The CDR3 has 12 amino acids. Study observations and caveats: Most TCR sequences showed up rarely, but some public TCRs showed up in many donors. The classifier reportedly diagnosed cytomegalovirus status with high specificity and sensitivity.

A remark on this clone: The antigen is undetermined.

The TCR was taken from a man aged 18 to 35 in good health and CMV-seropositive. The chain combines TRBV11-2 with TRBJ2-7, with D possibly matching TRBD1 (5 bases). Material for sequencing was PBMCs. The DNA of the CDR3 is TGTGCCAGCAGCTTAGCAGGGTACGAGCAGTACTTC. Encoded protein: CASSLAGYEQYF.